These T cell receptor beta chains were read from a single sample in a study of blood T cell repertoires in COVID-19. Assay used: immunoSEQ multiplex PCR; TCRdb lists only in-frame clones, some missing. Among about 140,000 clones listed, 60% to 80% were seen once. Sequencing input: peripheral blood. The receptors come from a woman in her forties or fifties with active or convalescent COVID-19. CDR3s include the opening cysteine and the closing phenylalanine or tryptophan. The order of the fields is clone size, J gene, D gene, V gene, CDR3 DNA, CDR3 protein. The D gene is left open where the match is weak. Some rows have no size entry. The others give once, few or many, or a class for an expanded clone.

clone size: .
J gene: TRBJ2-1
D gene: .
V gene: TRBV6-2/TRBV6-3
CDR3 DNA: TGTGCCAGCAGTTATCGGGACTCCCCGGGGTATGAGCAGTTCTTC
CDR3 protein: CASSYRDSPGYEQFF

clone size: few
J gene: TRBJ1-1
D gene: .
V gene: TRBV29-1
CDR3 DNA: TGCAGCGTTGAGATTGGAGGGAACACTGAAGCTTTCTTT
CDR3 protein: CSVEIGGNTEAFF

clone size: .
J gene: TRBJ2-3
D gene: .
V gene: TRBV7-2
CDR3 DNA: TGTGCCAGCAGCTCATGGAACCGGGGGAGCACAGATACGCAGTATTTT
CDR3 protein: CASSSWNRGSTDTQYF

clone size: .
J gene: TRBJ2-1
D gene: .
V gene: TRBV6-5
CDR3 DNA: TGTGCCAGCAGTTACTCGGCAGGAAACAATGAGCAGTTCTTC
CDR3 protein: CASSYSAGNNEQFF

clone size: .
J gene: TRBJ2-2
D gene: .
V gene: TRBV10-1
CDR3 DNA: TGCGCCAGCACCCCCGGGGTGGACGGGGAGCTGTTTTTT
CDR3 protein: CASTPGVDGELFF

clone size: .
J gene: TRBJ2-1
D gene: .
V gene: TRBV2
CDR3 DNA: TGTGCCAGCAGTGAAGGAGGAGTTCTCTCCTACAATGAGCAGTTCTTC
CDR3 protein: CASSEGGVLSYNEQFF

clone size: once
J gene: TRBJ1-4
D gene: TRBD1
V gene: TRBV7-2
CDR3 DNA: TGTGCCAGCAGCCCAAGACAGGGCATAAGTGAAAAACTGTTTTTT
CDR3 protein: CASSPRQGISEKLFF

clone size: .
J gene: TRBJ1-1
D gene: .
V gene: TRBV11-2
CDR3 DNA: TGTGCCAGCAGCTTAGATGGGGGGACGAACACTGAAGCTTTCTTT
CDR3 protein: CASSLDGGTNTEAFF

clone size: .
J gene: TRBJ2-5
D gene: .
V gene: TRBV28
CDR3 DNA: TGTGCCAGCAGTTCCCCGGTTGAGACCCAGTACTTC
CDR3 protein: CASSSPVETQYF

clone size: .
J gene: TRBJ1-2
D gene: .
V gene: TRBV7-2
CDR3 DNA: TGTGCCAGCAGCTTAGGGGGGGGCTATGGCTACACCTTC
CDR3 protein: CASSLGGGYGYTF

clone size: .
J gene: TRBJ1-2
D gene: TRBD1
V gene: TRBV5-4
CDR3 DNA: TGTGCCAGCAGCTTGGGGGCAACGGTCACGCAGGGGGCGTTGTCCTATGGCTACACCTTC
CDR3 protein: CASSLGATVTQGALSYGYTF

clone size: .
J gene: TRBJ2-3
D gene: .
V gene: TRBV3-1/TRBV3-2
CDR3 DNA: TGTGCCAGCAGCCAAGCAGGGGAACATACGCAGTATTTT
CDR3 protein: CASSQAGEHTQYF

clone size: .
J gene: TRBJ1-3
D gene: .
V gene: TRBV7-9
CDR3 DNA: TGTGCCAGCAGCTTAGCTGACAGCTTTACTGGAAACACCATATATTTT
CDR3 protein: CASSLADSFTGNTIYF

clone size: .
J gene: TRBJ2-3
D gene: .
V gene: TRBV9
CDR3 DNA: TGTGCCAGCAGTCCCCCCTTGGGGCGGACGGGCACAGATACGCAGTATTTT
CDR3 protein: CASSPPLGRTGTDTQYF

clone size: .
J gene: TRBJ1-6
D gene: TRBD1
V gene: TRBV19
CDR3 DNA: TGTGCCAGTAGAAACGGACAGGAGGCTAGGTCACCCCTCCACTTT
CDR3 protein: CASRNGQEARSPLHF

clone size: .
J gene: TRBJ2-1
D gene: TRBD2
V gene: TRBV3-1/TRBV3-2
CDR3 DNA: TGTGCCAGCAGCCCCATTCGGGGGGACAATGAGCAGTTCTTC
CDR3 protein: CASSPIRGDNEQFF

clone size: .
J gene: TRBJ2-3
D gene: TRBD2
V gene: TRBV5-1
CDR3 DNA: TGCGCCAGCAGCTTGGCCTTACTAGCGGGAGGTGAGCTCACAGATACGCAGTATTTT
CDR3 protein: CASSLALLAGGELTDTQYF

clone size: .
J gene: TRBJ2-1
D gene: TRBD1
V gene: TRBV28
CDR3 DNA: TGTGCCAGCGGCTGGTCTTGGACAGGGGGCTTAGAGCAGTTCTTC
CDR3 protein: CASGWSWTGGLEQFF

clone size: .
J gene: TRBJ1-4
D gene: .
V gene: TRBV5-1
CDR3 DNA: TGCGCCAGCAGCTTGGTGCCCCGAGGGGAAAAACTGTTTTTT
CDR3 protein: CASSLVPRGEKLFF

clone size: .
J gene: TRBJ1-1
D gene: TRBD1
V gene: TRBV10-3
CDR3 DNA: TGTGCCATCAGCCCGACAGGGGTTGAAGCTTTCTTT
CDR3 protein: CAISPTGVEAFF

clone size: .
J gene: TRBJ1-2
D gene: TRBD1
V gene: TRBV7-3
CDR3 DNA: TGTGCCAGCAGCTTAGGACAGGGGTATGGCTACACCTTC
CDR3 protein: CASSLGQGYGYTF

clone size: .
J gene: TRBJ2-7
D gene: .
V gene: TRBV2
CDR3 DNA: TGTGCCAGCAGGACAGCCTACGAGCAGTACTTC
CDR3 protein: CASRTAYEQYF

clone size: .
J gene: TRBJ2-7
D gene: .
V gene: TRBV6-1
CDR3 DNA: TGTGCCAGCAGTGAAAGTCGGGACGAGCAGTACTTC
CDR3 protein: CASSESRDEQYF

clone size: once
J gene: TRBJ2-1
D gene: TRBD2
V gene: TRBV5-4
CDR3 DNA: TGTGCCAGCAGCCCGCAGACTAGCGCATCCTACAATGAGCAGTTCTTC
CDR3 protein: CASSPQTSASYNEQFF

clone size: .
J gene: TRBJ1-2
D gene: TRBD1
V gene: TRBV27
CDR3 DNA: TGTGCCAGCAGTTTCAGGACAGGGGTTACCTATGGCTACACCTTC
CDR3 protein: CASSFRTGVTYGYTF

clone size: .
J gene: TRBJ2-1
D gene: .
V gene: TRBV11-2
CDR3 DNA: TGTGCCAGCAGCTTAGAAGACTCAAGCGGGCGGCTCTTC
CDR3 protein: CASSLEDSSGRLF

clone size: .
J gene: TRBJ1-1
D gene: TRBD1
V gene: TRBV30
CDR3 DNA: TGTGCCTGGAGTTGGACAGGGGAAGCTTTCTTT
CDR3 protein: CAWSWTGEAFF

clone size: .
J gene: TRBJ2-2
D gene: .
V gene: TRBV7-6
CDR3 DNA: TGTGCCAGCAGCTTTTCAGGGTCCACCGGGGAGCTGTTTTTT
CDR3 protein: CASSFSGSTGELFF

clone size: .
J gene: TRBJ2-1
D gene: TRBD1
V gene: TRBV2
CDR3 DNA: TGTGCCAGCTCTGGACAGGGGATGCATGAGCAGTTCTTC
CDR3 protein: CASSGQGMHEQFF

clone size: .
J gene: TRBJ2-5
D gene: .
V gene: TRBV4-2
CDR3 DNA: TGTGCCAGCAGCCGAGGGGACTCCCGCGGGACCCAGTACTTC
CDR3 protein: CASSRGDSRGTQYF

clone size: few
J gene: TRBJ2-2
D gene: TRBD2
V gene: TRBV7-9
CDR3 DNA: TGTGCCAGCAGCTTAAGGGCTAGCGGACACACCGGGGAGCTGTTTTTT
CDR3 protein: CASSLRASGHTGELFF

clone size: .
J gene: TRBJ2-1
D gene: TRBD2
V gene: TRBV11-2
CDR3 DNA: TGTGCCAGCAGCTCCATAGCGGGGGGGTACAATGAGCAGTTCTTC
CDR3 protein: CASSSIAGGYNEQFF

clone size: .
J gene: TRBJ1-5
D gene: .
V gene: TRBV21-1
CDR3 DNA: TGTGCCAGCACCATGAGGGGGACAGGGTGGCGGGGCAATCAGCCCCAGCATTTT
CDR3 protein: CASTMRGTGWRGNQPQHF

clone size: .
J gene: TRBJ2-5
D gene: TRBD2
V gene: TRBV11-2
CDR3 DNA: TGTGCCAGCAGCTTAACCCGGACTAGCGGGAAAGGGACCCAGTACTTC
CDR3 protein: CASSLTRTSGKGTQYF

clone size: .
J gene: TRBJ1-5
D gene: TRBD1
V gene: TRBV15
CDR3 DNA: TGTGCCACCAGCAGAGGCAACCGGGACAGAAATCAGCCCCAGCATTTT
CDR3 protein: CATSRGNRDRNQPQHF

clone size: few
J gene: TRBJ1-2
D gene: .
V gene: TRBV30
CDR3 DNA: TGTGCCTGGAGTGTACAGGGATCCTATGGCTACACCTTC
CDR3 protein: CAWSVQGSYGYTF

clone size: .
J gene: TRBJ1-6
D gene: TRBD1
V gene: TRBV6-2/TRBV6-3
CDR3 DNA: TGTGCCAGCAGTTACGGTTTGGGACAGGACATTGTGTGGGGTTCACCCCTCCACTTT
CDR3 protein: CASSYGLGQDIVWGSPLHF

clone size: .
J gene: TRBJ1-4
D gene: .
V gene: TRBV5-6
CDR3 DNA: TGTGCCAGCAGCCTGGACGGTTACGGGGCAACTAATGAAAAACTGTTTTTT
CDR3 protein: CASSLDGYGATNEKLFF

clone size: .
J gene: TRBJ2-7
D gene: TRBD2
V gene: TRBV9
CDR3 DNA: TGTGCCAGCAGCCCCCGCGGGGGTACCTCGTGGGAGCAGTACTTC
CDR3 protein: CASSPRGGTSWEQYF

clone size: .
J gene: TRBJ2-1
D gene: TRBD2
V gene: TRBV4-2
CDR3 DNA: TGTGCCAGCAGCCAGGAACTAGCGGGATCTGACAATGAGCAGTTCTTC
CDR3 protein: CASSQELAGSDNEQFF

clone size: .
J gene: TRBJ2-4
D gene: .
V gene: TRBV19
CDR3 DNA: TGTGCCAGTGGGACCCAGGGGTCTAAAAACATTCAGTACTTC
CDR3 protein: CASGTQGSKNIQYF

clone size: .
J gene: TRBJ2-7
D gene: TRBD1
V gene: TRBV19
CDR3 DNA: TGTGCCAGTAGTACCAGGACAGGGTCCTACGAGCAGTACTTC
CDR3 protein: CASSTRTGSYEQYF

clone size: .
J gene: TRBJ2-2
D gene: TRBD2
V gene: TRBV28
CDR3 DNA: TGTGCCAGCAGTTCACCCGGGACTAGATTAATCGGGGAGCTGTTTTTT
CDR3 protein: CASSSPGTRLIGELFF

clone size: few
J gene: TRBJ2-7
D gene: .
V gene: TRBV15
CDR3 DNA: TGTGCCACCAGCAGAGATGGGGGGGGTGTGACAGGGGTCGAGCAGTACTTC
CDR3 protein: CATSRDGGGVTGVEQYF

clone size: .
J gene: TRBJ1-3
D gene: .
V gene: TRBV30
CDR3 DNA: TGTGCCCTAGGGGGTCTCGGCGGAAACACCATATATTTT
CDR3 protein: CALGGLGGNTIYF

clone size: .
J gene: TRBJ1-1
D gene: TRBD1
V gene: TRBV16
CDR3 DNA: TGTGCCAGCAGCCAAATCCAAACAGGGGCTAACACTGAAGCTTTCTTT
CDR3 protein: CASSQIQTGANTEAFF

clone size: .
J gene: TRBJ2-7
D gene: TRBD1
V gene: TRBV6-2/TRBV6-3
CDR3 DNA: TGTGCCAGCAGCCCCAGACCCCTTACAGGGGGCTTCTTCTACGAGCAGTACTTC
CDR3 protein: CASSPRPLTGGFFYEQYF

clone size: .
J gene: TRBJ1-1
D gene: TRBD1
V gene: TRBV18
CDR3 DNA: TGTGCCAGCTCACCTTCGACAGGGGCGAGCACTGAAGCTTTCTTT
CDR3 protein: CASSPSTGASTEAFF

clone size: few
J gene: TRBJ1-5
D gene: .
V gene: TRBV5-3
CDR3 DNA: TGTCTTGGCAGGGGACCGCCCCAGCATTTT
CDR3 protein: CLGRGPPQHF

clone size: .
J gene: TRBJ2-2
D gene: TRBD2
V gene: TRBV5-1
CDR3 DNA: TGCGCCAGCAGGCCGACGCCGGGGGGCGGGGAGCTGTTTTTT
CDR3 protein: CASRPTPGGGELFF